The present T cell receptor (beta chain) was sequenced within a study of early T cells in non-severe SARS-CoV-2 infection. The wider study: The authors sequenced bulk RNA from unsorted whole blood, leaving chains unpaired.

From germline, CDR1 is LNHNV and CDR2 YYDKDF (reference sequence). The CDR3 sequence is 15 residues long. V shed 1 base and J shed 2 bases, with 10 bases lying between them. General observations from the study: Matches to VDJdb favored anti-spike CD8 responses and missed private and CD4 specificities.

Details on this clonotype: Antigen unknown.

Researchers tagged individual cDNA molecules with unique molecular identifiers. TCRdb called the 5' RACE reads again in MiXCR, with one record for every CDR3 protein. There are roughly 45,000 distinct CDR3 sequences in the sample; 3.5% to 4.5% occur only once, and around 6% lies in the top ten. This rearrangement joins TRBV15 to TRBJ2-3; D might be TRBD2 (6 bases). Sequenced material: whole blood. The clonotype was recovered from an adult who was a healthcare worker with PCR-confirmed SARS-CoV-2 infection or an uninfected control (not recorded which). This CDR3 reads CATSRVGTVTDTQYF. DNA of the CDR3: TGTGCCACCAGCAGAGTCGGGACTGTCACAGATACGCAGTATTTT.